The rows below give T cell receptor beta chains drawn from one sample of a study of shared clonotypes between healthy human individuals. Repertoires were generated with immunoSEQ multiplex PCR, while TCRdb's copy carries only in-frame clones and drops some. Seen here are 950,000 to 1,200,000 clones, approximately 75% observed once, and the top ten hold more than 0.85%. What was sequenced was memory CD4+ T cells from PBMCs. These TCRs come from a man between 18 and 29 years old in good health. Some clones in this sample may be carry-over from other donors' samples. CDR3s include the opening cysteine and the closing phenylalanine or tryptophan. D genes are given only for firm matches. Clone sizes are given selectively: once, few, many, or a class where the clone is expanded.

j_gene,abundance,d_gene,v_gene,CDR3aa,CDR3nt
TRBJ1-2,few,TRBD1,TRBV5-1,CASKRDRDGYTF,TGCGCCAGCAAACGCGACAGGGACGGCTACACCTTC
TRBJ2-7,.,TRBD1,TRBV5-6,CASSFRQGNEQYF,TGTGCCAGCAGCTTTAGACAGGGTAACGAGCAGTACTTC
TRBJ1-1,.,.,TRBV30,CAWTPRPNTEAFF,TGTGCCTGGACCCCCAGGCCCAACACTGAAGCTTTCTTT
TRBJ2-3,.,.,TRBV9,CASSVRQSTDTQYF,TGTGCCAGCAGCGTCAGACAGTCCACAGATACGCAGTATTTT
TRBJ2-5,.,TRBD2,TRBV5-1,CASSLRGGPGETQYF,TGCGCCAGCAGCTTGCGGGGAGGGCCAGGAGAGACCCAGTACTTC
TRBJ2-2,.,TRBD2,TRBV14,CASSQDPSGRVTGELFF,TGTGCCAGCAGCCAAGATCCTAGCGGGAGGGTCACCGGGGAGCTGTTTTTT
TRBJ2-7,.,TRBD2,TRBV14,CASSPLLPPSGRAYEQYF,TGTGCCAGCAGCCCCCTTCTTCCCCCTAGCGGGAGGGCCTACGAGCAGTACTTC
TRBJ2-7,.,TRBD1,TRBV5-6,CASSFGTGLTYEQYF,TGTGCCAGCAGCTTCGGGACAGGGCTTACGTACGAGCAGTACTTC
TRBJ1-4,few,.,TRBV19,CASKLQGGREKLFF,TGTGCCAGTAAGTTACAGGGAGGTCGTGAAAAACTGTTTTTT
TRBJ2-1,.,TRBD2,TRBV5-1,CASRGAGGSSYNEQFF,TGCGCCAGCAGAGGGGCTGGCGGGAGCTCCTACAATGAGCAGTTCTTC
TRBJ2-3,.,.,TRBV5-6,CASSFGGRSTDTQYF,TGTGCCAGCAGCTTTGGGGGGCGAAGCACAGATACGCAGTATTTT
TRBJ1-3,.,TRBD1,TRBV5-1,CASSIGTAGNTIYF,TGCGCCAGCAGCATAGGGACAGCCGGAAACACCATATATTTT
TRBJ2-5,.,TRBD2,TRBV5-4,CASSLVATSGSETQYF,TGTGCCAGCAGCTTGGTCGCGACTAGCGGGAGTGAGACCCAGTACTTC
TRBJ2-7,.,TRBD1,TRBV28,CASSEDRVRQYF,TGTGCCAGCAGTGAAGACAGGGTCAGGCAGTACTTC
TRBJ1-2,.,.,TRBV25-1,CASSEGRVPGAPGYTF,TGTGCCAGCAGTGAAGGCCGAGTTCCTGGAGCGCCTGGCTACACCTTC
TRBJ2-5,.,TRBD2,TRBV5-6,CASSSTGGGETQYF,TGTGCCAGCAGCTCCACCGGCGGGGGAGAGACCCAGTACTTC
TRBJ1-5,.,TRBD1,TRBV15,CATSRPLRQGSQPQHF,TGTGCCACCAGCAGACCCCTCCGACAGGGTAGTCAGCCCCAGCATTTT
TRBJ1-1,few,.,TRBV19,CASSISGSVMNTEAFF,TGTGCCAGTAGTATCTCCGGATCAGTAATGAACACTGAAGCTTTCTTT
TRBJ2-3,.,.,TRBV7-2,CASSFFLADTQYF,TGTGCCAGCAGCTTTTTTCTGGCAGATACGCAGTATTTT
TRBJ2-2,.,TRBD1,TRBV11-3,CASSRQGYAGTGELFF,TGTGCCAGCAGCCGACAGGGCTACGCGGGTACCGGGGAGCTGTTTTTT
TRBJ2-7,few,TRBD2,TRBV28,CASSIAGRFDEQYF,TGTGCCAGCAGTATAGCGGGACGGTTCGACGAGCAGTACTTC
TRBJ1-2,.,.,TRBV5-1,CASSLRLGDDGYTF,TGCGCCAGCAGCTTGAGGTTGGGGGATGATGGCTACACCTTC
TRBJ2-1,.,TRBD2,TRBV5-1,CASSLSGDYNEQFF,TGCGCCAGCAGCTTGAGCGGGGACTACAATGAGCAGTTCTTC